This T cell receptor beta chain is from a study of blood T cell repertoires in COVID-19. This clone came up once. Between the trimmed V and J ends, which lost 1 base and 6 bases, there was a span of 13 bases. Germline loops: CDR1 MGHRA, CDR2 YSYEKL. The length of the CDR3 is 14 residues. In the authors' workflow: Nucleated cell counts were estimated from reference gene primer amplification. Only in-frame clones appear in the TCRdb table, and some are missing; sequencing was by immunoSEQ multiplex PCR. That table supplies the V and J calls and clone size; D and trimming were determined from the DNA. The sample consists of about 110,000 clones, approximately 80% of them appearing once.

Sequenced input: peripheral blood. The clonotype comes from a man aged 80 or over with COVID-19, enrolled during active disease. The gene calls are TRBV4-1 and TRBJ2-7; weak D call: TRBD2 (5 bases). The CDR3 protein is CASSQATNSGEQYF. CDR3 nucleotides: TGCGCCAGCAGCCAAGCGACTAACTCAGGCGAGCAGTACTTC.